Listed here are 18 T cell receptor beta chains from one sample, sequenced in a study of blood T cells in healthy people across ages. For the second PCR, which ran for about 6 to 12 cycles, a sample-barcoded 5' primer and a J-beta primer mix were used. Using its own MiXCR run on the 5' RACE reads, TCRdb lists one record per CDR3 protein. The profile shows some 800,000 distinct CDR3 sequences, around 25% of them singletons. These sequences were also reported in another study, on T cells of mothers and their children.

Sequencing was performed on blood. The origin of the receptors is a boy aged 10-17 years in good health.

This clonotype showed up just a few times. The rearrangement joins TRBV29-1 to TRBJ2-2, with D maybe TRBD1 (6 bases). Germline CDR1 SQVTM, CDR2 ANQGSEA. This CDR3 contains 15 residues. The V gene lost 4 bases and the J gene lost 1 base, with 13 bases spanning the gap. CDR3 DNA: TGCAGCGTTGCGGTCCCGGACAGGAACACCGGGGAGCTGTTTTTT. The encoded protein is CSVAVPDRNTGELFF.

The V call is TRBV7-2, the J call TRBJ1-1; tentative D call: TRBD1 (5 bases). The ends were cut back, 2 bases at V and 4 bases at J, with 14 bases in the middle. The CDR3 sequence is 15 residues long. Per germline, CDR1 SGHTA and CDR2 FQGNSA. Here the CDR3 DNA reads TGTGCCAGCAGCTTAATGGGGCAGGGAGGCACTGAAGCTTTCTTT. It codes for CASSLMGQGGTEAFF.

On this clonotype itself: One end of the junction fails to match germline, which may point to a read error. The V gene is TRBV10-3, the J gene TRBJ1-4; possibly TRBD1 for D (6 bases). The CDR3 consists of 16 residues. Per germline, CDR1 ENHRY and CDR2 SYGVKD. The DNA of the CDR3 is TGCGCCATCAGCCCCACAGGGCGGGCTGGGGCTGAAAAACTGTTTTTT. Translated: CAISPTGRAGAEKLFF.

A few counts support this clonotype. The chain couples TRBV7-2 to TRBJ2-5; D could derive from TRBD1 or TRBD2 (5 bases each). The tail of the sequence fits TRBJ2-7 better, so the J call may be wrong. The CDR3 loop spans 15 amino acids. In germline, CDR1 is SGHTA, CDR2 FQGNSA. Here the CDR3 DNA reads TGTGCCAGCAGCTTATGGGTTGGGGACCTCTACGAGCAGTACTTC. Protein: CASSLWVGDLYEQYF.

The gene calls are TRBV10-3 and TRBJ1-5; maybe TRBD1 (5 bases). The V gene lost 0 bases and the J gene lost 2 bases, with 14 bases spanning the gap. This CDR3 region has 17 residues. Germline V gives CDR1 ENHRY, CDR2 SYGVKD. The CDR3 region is CAISESGAGSGNQPQHF. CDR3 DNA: TGTGCCATCAGTGAGTCCGGGGCAGGCTCGGGCAATCAGCCCCAGCATTTT.

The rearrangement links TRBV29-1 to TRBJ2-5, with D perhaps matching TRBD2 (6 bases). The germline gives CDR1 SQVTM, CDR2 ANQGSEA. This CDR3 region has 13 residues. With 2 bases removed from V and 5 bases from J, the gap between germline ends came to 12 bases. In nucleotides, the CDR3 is TGCAGCGTTGAACGGGGGATCGGGGAGACCCAGTACTTC. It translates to CSVERGIGETQYF.

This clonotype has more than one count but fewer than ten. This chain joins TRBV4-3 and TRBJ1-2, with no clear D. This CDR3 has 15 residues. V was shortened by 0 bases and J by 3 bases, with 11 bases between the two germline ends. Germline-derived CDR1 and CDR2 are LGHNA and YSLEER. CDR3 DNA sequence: TGCGCCAGCAGCCAAGATTACAGCTCTTACTATGGCTACACCTTC. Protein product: CASSQDYSSYYGYTF.

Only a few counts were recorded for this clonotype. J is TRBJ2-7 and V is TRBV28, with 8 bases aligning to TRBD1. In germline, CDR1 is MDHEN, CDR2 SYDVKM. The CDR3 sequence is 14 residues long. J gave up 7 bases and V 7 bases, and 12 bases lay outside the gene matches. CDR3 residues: CASMQQGAVWEQYF. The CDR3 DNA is TGTGCCAGCATGCAGCAGGGGGCGGTTTGGGAGCAGTACTTC. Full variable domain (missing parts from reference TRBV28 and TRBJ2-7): DVKVTQSSRYLVKRTGEKVFLECVQDMDHENMFWYRQDPGLGLRLIYFSYDVKMKEKGDIPEGYSVSREKKERFSLILESASTNQTSMYLCASMQQGAVWEQYFGPGTRLTVT.

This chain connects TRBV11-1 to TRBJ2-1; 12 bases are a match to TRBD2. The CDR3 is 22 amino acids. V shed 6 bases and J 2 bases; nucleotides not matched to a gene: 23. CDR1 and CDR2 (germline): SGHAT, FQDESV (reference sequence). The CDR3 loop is CASRTPFKTSGSVSSPYNEQFF. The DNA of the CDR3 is TGTGCCAGCAGAACTCCCTTTAAGACTAGCGGGAGTGTCTCGTCGCCCTACAATGAGCAGTTCTTC.

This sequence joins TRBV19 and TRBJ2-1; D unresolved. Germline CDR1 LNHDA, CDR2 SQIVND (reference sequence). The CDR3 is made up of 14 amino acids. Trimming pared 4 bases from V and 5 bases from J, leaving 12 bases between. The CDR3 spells CASSTADGDNEQFF. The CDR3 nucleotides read TGTGCCAGTAGTACCGCGGACGGAGACAATGAGCAGTTCTTC.

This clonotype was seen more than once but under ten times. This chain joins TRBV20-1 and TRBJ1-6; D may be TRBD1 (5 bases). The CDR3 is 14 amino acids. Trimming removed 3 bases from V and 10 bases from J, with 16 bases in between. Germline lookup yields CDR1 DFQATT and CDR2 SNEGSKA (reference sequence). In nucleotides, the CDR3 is TGCAGTGCTAGGAGGGGCCTGTCGGGCTCACCCCTCCACTTT. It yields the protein CSARRGLSGSPLHF.

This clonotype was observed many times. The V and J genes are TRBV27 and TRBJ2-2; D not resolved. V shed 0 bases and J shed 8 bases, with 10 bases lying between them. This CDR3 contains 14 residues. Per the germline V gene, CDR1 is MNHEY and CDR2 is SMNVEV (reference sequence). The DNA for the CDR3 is TGTGCCAGCAGTTTATCTTGGAGTTATGGGGAGCTGTTTTTT. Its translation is CASSLSWSYGELFF.

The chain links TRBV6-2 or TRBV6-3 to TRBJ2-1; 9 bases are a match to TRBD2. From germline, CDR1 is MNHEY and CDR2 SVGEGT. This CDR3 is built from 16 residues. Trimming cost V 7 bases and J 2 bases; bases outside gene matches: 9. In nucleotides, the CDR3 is TGTGCCAGCACCCCCTCCGCTAGCGGGACCTACAATGAGCAGTTCTTC. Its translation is CASTPSASGTYNEQFF.

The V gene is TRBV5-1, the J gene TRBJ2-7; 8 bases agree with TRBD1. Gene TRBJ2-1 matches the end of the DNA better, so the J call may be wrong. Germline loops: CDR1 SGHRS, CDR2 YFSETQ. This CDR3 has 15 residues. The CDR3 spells CASRIGQGAGDEQFF. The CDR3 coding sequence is TGCGCCAGCCGGATTGGGCAGGGGGCTGGCGATGAGCAGTTCTTC.

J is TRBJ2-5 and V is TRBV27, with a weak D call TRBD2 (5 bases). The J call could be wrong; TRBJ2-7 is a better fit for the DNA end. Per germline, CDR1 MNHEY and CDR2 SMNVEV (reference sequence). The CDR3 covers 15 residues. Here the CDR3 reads CASSLYPPGIYEQYF. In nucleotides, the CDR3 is TGTGCCAGCAGTTTATATCCCCCCGGGATATACGAGCAGTACTTC.

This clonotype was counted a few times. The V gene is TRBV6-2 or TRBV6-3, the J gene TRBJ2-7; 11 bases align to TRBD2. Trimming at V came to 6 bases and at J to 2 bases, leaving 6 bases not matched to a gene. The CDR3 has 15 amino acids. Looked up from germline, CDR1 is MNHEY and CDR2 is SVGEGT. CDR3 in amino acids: CASRQILAGAYEQYF. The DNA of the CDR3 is TGTGCCAGCAGGCAAATACTAGCGGGAGCCTACGAGCAGTACTTC.

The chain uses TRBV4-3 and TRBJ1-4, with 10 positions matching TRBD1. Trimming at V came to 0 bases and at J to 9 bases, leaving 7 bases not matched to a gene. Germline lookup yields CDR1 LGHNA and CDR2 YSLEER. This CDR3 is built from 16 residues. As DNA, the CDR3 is TGCGCCAGCAGCCAAGATTGGGGACAGGGGCACCAAAAACTGTTTTTT. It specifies CASSQDWGQGHQKLFF.

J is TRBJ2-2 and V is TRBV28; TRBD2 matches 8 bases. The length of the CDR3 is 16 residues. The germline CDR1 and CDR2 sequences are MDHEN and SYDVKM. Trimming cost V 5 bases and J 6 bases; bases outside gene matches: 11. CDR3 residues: CASSPGGLADSGELFF. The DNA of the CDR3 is TGTGCCAGCAGTCCAGGCGGACTAGCCGATTCCGGGGAGCTGTTTTTT.